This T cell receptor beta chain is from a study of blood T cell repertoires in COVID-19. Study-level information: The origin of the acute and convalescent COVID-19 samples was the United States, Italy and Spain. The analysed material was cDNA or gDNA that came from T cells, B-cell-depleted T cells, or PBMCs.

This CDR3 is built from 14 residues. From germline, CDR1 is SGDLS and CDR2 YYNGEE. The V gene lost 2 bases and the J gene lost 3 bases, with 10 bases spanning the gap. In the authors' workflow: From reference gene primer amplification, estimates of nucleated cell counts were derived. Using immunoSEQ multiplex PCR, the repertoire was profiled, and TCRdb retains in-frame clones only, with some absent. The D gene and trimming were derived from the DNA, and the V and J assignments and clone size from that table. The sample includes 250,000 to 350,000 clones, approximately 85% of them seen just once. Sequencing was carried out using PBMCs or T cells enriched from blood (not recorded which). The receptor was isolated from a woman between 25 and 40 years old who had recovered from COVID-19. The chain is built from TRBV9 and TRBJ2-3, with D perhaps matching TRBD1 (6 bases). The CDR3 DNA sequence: TGTGCCAGCAGCGTGGCCGGGACAACAGATACGCAGTATTTT. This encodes CASSVAGTTDTQYF.